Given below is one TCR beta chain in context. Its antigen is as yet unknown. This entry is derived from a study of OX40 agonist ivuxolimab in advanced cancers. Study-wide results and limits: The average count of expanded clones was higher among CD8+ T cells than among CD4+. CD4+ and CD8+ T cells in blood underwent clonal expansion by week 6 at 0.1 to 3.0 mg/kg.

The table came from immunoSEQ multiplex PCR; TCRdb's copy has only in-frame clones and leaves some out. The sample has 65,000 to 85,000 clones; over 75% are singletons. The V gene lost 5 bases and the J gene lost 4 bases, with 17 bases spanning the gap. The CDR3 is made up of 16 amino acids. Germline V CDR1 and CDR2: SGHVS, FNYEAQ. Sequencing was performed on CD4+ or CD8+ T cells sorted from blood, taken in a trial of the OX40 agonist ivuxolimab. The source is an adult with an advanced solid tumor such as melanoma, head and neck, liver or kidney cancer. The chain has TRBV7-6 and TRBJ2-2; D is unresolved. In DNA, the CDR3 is TGTGCCAGCAGCCTAGAGTCCGGGTCGCGCACCGGGGAGCTGTTTTTT. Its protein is CASSLESGSRTGELFF.